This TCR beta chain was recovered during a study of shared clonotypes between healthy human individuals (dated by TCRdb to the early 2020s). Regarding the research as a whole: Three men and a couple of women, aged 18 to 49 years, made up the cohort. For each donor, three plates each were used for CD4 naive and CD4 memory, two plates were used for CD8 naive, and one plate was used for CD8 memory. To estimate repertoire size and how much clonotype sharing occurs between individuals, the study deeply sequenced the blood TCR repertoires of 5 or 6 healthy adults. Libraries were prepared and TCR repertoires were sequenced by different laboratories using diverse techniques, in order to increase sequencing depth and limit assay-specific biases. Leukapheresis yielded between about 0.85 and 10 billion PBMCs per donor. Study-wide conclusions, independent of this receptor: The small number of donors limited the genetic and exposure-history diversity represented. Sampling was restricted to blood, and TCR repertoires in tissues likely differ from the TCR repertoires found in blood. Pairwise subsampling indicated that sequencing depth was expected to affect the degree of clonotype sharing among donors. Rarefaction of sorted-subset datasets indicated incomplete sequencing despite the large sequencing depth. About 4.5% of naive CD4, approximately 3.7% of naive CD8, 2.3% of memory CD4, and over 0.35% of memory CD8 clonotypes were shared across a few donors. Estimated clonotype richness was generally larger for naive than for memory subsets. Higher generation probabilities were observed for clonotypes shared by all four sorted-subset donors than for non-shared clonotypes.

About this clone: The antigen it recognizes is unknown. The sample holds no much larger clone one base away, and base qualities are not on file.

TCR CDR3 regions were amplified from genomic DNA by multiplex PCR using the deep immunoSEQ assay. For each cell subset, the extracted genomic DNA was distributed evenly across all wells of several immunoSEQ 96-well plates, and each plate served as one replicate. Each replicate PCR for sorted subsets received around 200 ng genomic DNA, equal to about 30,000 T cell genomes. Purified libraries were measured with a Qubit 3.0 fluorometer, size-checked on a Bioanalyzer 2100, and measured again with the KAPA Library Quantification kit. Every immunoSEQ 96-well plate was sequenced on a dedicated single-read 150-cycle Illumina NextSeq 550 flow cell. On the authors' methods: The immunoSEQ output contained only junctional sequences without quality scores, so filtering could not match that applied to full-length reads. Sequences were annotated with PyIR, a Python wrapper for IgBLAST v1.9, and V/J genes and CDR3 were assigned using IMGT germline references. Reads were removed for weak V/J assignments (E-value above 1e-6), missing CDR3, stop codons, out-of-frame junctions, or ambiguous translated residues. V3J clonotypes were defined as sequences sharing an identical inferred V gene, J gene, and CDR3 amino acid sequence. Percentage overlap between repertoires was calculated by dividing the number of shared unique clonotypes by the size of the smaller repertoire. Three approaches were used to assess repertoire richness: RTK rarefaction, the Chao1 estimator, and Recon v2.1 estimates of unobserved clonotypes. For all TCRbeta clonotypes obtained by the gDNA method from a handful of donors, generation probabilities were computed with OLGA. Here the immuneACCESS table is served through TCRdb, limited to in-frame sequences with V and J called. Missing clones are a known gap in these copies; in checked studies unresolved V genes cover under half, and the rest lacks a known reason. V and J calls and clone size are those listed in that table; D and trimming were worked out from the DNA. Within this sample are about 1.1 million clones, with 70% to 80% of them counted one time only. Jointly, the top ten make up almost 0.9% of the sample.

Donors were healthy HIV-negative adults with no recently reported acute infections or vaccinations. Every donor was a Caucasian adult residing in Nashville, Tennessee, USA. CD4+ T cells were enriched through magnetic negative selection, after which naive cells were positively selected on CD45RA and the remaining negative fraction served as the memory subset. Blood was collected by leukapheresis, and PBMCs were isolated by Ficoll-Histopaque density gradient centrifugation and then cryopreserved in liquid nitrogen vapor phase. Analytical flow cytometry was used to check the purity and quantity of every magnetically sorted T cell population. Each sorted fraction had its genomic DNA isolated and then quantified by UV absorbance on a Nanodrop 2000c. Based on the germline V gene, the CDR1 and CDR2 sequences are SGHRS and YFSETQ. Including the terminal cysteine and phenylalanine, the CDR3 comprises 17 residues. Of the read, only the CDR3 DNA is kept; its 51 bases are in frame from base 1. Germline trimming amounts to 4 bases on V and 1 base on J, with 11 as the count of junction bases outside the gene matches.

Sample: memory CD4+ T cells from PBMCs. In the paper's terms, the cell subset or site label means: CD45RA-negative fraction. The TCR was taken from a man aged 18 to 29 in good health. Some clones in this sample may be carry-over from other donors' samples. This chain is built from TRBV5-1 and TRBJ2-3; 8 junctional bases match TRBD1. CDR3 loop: CASSPGTGAVRTDTQYF. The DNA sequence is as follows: TGCGCCAGCAGCCCGGGGACAGGTGCCGTCCGCACAGATACGCAGTATTTT.